The next 29 T cell receptor beta chains were all read from a single sample in a study of cytomegalovirus exposure and HLA in healthy donors. Profiled with immunoSEQ multiplex PCR; TCRdb holds only in-frame clones, not every one. Counted here are approximately 49,000 clones, about 90% occurring once; the ten biggest clones make up 1.4%. The specimen was PBMCs. These TCRs come from a man between 18 and 35 years old in good health and CMV-seronegative.

The V gene is TRBV12-5, the J gene TRBJ2-1, with 14 bases lining up with TRBD2. The CDR3 sequence is 18 residues long. V shed 7 bases, J shed 4 bases, and the junction held 12 bases outside the gene matches. Per germline, CDR1 LGHNT and CDR2 FRNRAP. The CDR3 loop is CASVHGTSGSYRYNEQFF. In DNA form, the CDR3 reads TGTGCTAGTGTTCACGGGACTAGCGGGAGCTACCGATACAATGAGCAGTTCTTC. Supplemented by reference TRBV12-5 and TRBJ2-1, the full variable domain reads DARVTQTPRHKVTEMGQEVTMRCQPILGHNTVFWYRQTMMQGLELLAYFRNRAPLDDSGMPKDRFSAEMPDATLATLKIQPSEPRDSAVYFCASVHGTSGSYRYNEQFFGPGTRLTVL.

The rearrangement joins TRBV5-1 to TRBJ2-1; maybe TRBD2 (6 bases). V lost 4 bases and J lost 7, with 15 bases in between. The CDR3 extends over 14 amino acids. CDR1 is SGHRS and CDR2 is YFSETQ in the germline V gene. CDR3 sequence: CASSPQTSLNEQFF. DNA of the CDR3: TGCGCCAGCAGCCCCCAGACTAGTTTGAATGAGCAGTTCTTC.

This chain uses TRBV19 with TRBJ2-2; 11 bases fit TRBD1. Germline assignment: CDR1 LNHDA and CDR2 SQIVND (reference sequence). The V and J ends lost 7 bases and 8 bases, in that order; junction bases with no gene match: 6. The CDR3 is 14 amino acids. In DNA, the CDR3 is TGTGCCAGTACCATGGGACAGGGGGAGGGGGAGCTGTTTTTT. Translated: CASTMGQGEGELFF.

The chain is built from TRBV28 and TRBJ2-3; 8 bases map to TRBD1. The CDR3 sequence is 14 residues long. Germline assignment: CDR1 MDHEN and CDR2 SYDVKM. V dropped 1 base and J dropped 5; count of bases not matched to a gene: 2. The CDR3 DNA reads TGTGCCAGCAGTTTATCACAGGGGGGAGATACGCAGTATTTT. It yields the protein CASSLSQGGDTQYF.

This chain joins TRBV11-2 and TRBJ2-1; no definite D call. Trimming left V 0 bases short and J 0 bases short, with 9 bases between. The CDR3 has 16 amino acids. Per germline, CDR1 SGHAT and CDR2 FQNNGV. CDR3 in amino acids: CASSLDARSSYNEQFF. The CDR3 DNA is TGTGCCAGCAGCTTAGATGCCAGAAGCTCCTACAATGAGCAGTTCTTC. The full variable domain, in which reference TRBV11-2 and TRBJ2-1 provide the parts outside the CDR3, is EAGVAQSPRYKIIEKRQSVAFWCNPISGHATLYWYQQILGQGPKLLIQFQNNGVVDDSQLPKDRFSAERLKGVDSTLKIQPAKLEDSAVYLCASSLDARSSYNEQFFGPGTRLTVL.

This clone was picked up one time. This rearrangement joins TRBV27 to TRBJ2-3; 10 bases fit TRBD2. This CDR3 spans 18 amino acids. The trim removed 4 bases at V and 3 bases at J, leaving 13 bases unmatched. CDR1 is MNHEY, CDR2 SMNVEV, per germline (reference sequence). The CDR3 sequence is CASSSPSGSVFSTDTQYF. For the CDR3, the DNA is TGTGCCAGCAGTTCGCCTAGCGGGAGTGTGTTTAGTACAGATACGCAGTATTTT.

The chain employs TRBV19 and TRBJ2-1; no clear D gene. V was pared by 3 bases and J by 2 bases, with 11 bases between. CDR1 LNHDA and CDR2 SQIVND come from the germline V gene (reference sequence). CDR3 length: 15 residues. This CDR3 is CASSIDGEPYNEQFF. CDR3 in DNA: TGTGCCAGTAGTATTGACGGAGAACCCTACAATGAGCAGTTCTTC.

Only a few counts were recorded for this clone. The chain links TRBV9 to TRBJ2-5, with 8 bases lining up with TRBD1. The germline V gene has CDR1 SGDLS and CDR2 YYNGEE. V lost 4 bases and J lost 2; bases outside the gene matches: 4. This CDR3 has 14 residues. As DNA, the CDR3 is TGTGCCAGCAGCCTCGGGACAGGACAAGAGACCCAGTACTTC. It yields the protein CASSLGTGQETQYF.

The chain combines TRBV6-5 with TRBJ2-3; 7 nucleotides agree with TRBD2. The CDR3 length is 15 residues. The trim removed 2 bases at V and 1 base at J, leaving 3 bases unmatched. Germline CDR1 reads MNHEY; CDR2 reads SVGAGI. The CDR3 DNA reads as TGTGCCAGCAGTTACCTTCGGGAGGGCACAGATACGCAGTATTTT. Protein product: CASSYLREGTDTQYF.

This chain links TRBV6-5 with TRBJ2-7; 7 positions match TRBD1. The junction had 6 bases not matched to a gene; V was cut back by 5 bases and J by 5 bases. The length of the CDR3 is 13 residues. Germline lookup yields CDR1 MNHEY and CDR2 SVGAGI. CDR3 bases: TGTGCCAGCAGTAACAGGGGTGTTCACGAGCAGTACTTC. It translates to CASSNRGVHEQYF.

The V and J genes are TRBV15 and TRBJ2-5; TRBD2 might be the D (5 bases). Germline lookup yields CDR1 LNHNV and CDR2 YYDKDF (reference sequence). V was pared by 0 bases and J by 4 bases, with 12 bases between. The CDR3 is made up of 15 amino acids. The CDR3 protein is CATSRDLGGGETQYF. The DNA of the CDR3 is TGTGCCACCAGCAGAGATCTTGGTGGAGGAGAGACCCAGTACTTC.

The rearrangement uses TRBV27 and TRBJ2-3, with D hard to call. This CDR3 contains 13 residues. CDR1 is MNHEY and CDR2 is SMNVEV in the germline V gene (reference sequence). V was pared by 3 bases and J by 6 bases, with 10 bases between. The CDR3 region is CASSFSPRDTQYF. CDR3 coding DNA: TGTGCCAGCAGTTTTTCACCTCGGGATACGCAGTATTTT.

This sequence joins TRBV9 and TRBJ2-1; the D gene is possibly TRBD2 (5 bases). The germline V and J ends were trimmed by 3 bases and 6 bases, with 22 bases remaining between them. This CDR3 has 17 residues. Germline V lookup: CDR1 SGDLS, CDR2 YYNGEE. The CDR3 nucleotides read TGTGCCAGCAGCGGCCCTTTACTCGGGATTGGTAGCAATGAGCAGTTCTTC. Protein: CASSGPLLGIGSNEQFF. Filled out from reference TRBV9 and TRBJ2-1, the complete variable domain reads DSGVTQTPKHLITATGQRVTLRCSPRSGDLSVYWYQQSLDQGLQFLIQYYNGEERAKGNILERFSAQQFPDLHSELNLSSLELGDSALYFCASSGPLLGIGSNEQFFGPGTRLTVL.

The chain combines TRBV4-2 with TRBJ2-2, with 8 bases aligning to TRBD2. The CDR3 has 14 residues. V lost 1 base to trimming and J lost 8 bases; unmatched junction nucleotides: 3. CDR1 is LGHNA and CDR2 is YNFKEQ in the germline V gene. CDR3 amino acids: CASSQAREAGELFF. The CDR3 bases are TGTGCCAGCAGCCAAGCGCGGGAGGCGGGGGAGCTGTTTTTT.

The chain recombines TRBV7-2 with TRBJ2-7; TRBD2 agrees at 9 bases. The CDR3 is 14 amino acids. Germline V gene lookup returns CDR1 SGHTA and CDR2 FQGNSA. Trimming took 3 bases from V and 4 from J; bases not matched to a gene: 4. CDR3: CASSLAGGPYEQYF. The CDR3 DNA is TGTGCCAGCAGCTTGGCGGGAGGGCCGTACGAGCAGTACTTC.

The chain has TRBV9 and TRBJ1-2, with 8 bases lining up with TRBD1. The V segment lost 4 bases and the J segment 6 bases; nucleotides outside the gene matches: 8. This CDR3 is built from 14 residues. In germline, CDR1 is SGDLS, CDR2 YYNGEE. The DNA for the CDR3 is TGTGCCAGCAGCAACGGACAGGGAGTAAATGGCTACACCTTC. Protein: CASSNGQGVNGYTF.

This clone was found a few times. DNA of the CDR3: TGTGCCAGCAGCCAAGGCCCTATCGAAGGAAACACCATATATTTT. Its protein is CASSQGPIEGNTIYF. The chain is built from TRBV4-2 and TRBJ1-3; no clear D. Germline V CDR1 and CDR2: LGHNA, YNFKEQ. This CDR3 region has 15 residues. The V and J ends lost 1 base and 4 bases respectively, with 11 bases between them.

The chain has TRBV28 and TRBJ2-1; 11 bases line up with TRBD1. Germline lookup yields CDR1 MDHEN and CDR2 SYDVKM. This CDR3 region has 15 residues. V was pared by 3 bases and J by 4 bases, with 2 bases of the junction left unmatched. The CDR3 protein is CASSFRDRGYNEQFF. In DNA, the CDR3 is TGTGCCAGCAGTTTCCGGGACAGGGGGTACAATGAGCAGTTCTTC.

The gene calls are TRBV5-1 and TRBJ2-7; maybe TRBD1 (5 bases). The CDR3 is 15 amino acids. Per the germline V gene, CDR1 is SGHRS and CDR2 is YFSETQ. V shed 4 bases and J shed 1 base, with 15 bases lying between them. The CDR3 is CASSQAGLVSYEQYF. In DNA form, the CDR3 reads TGCGCCAGCAGCCAGGCAGGGTTGGTTTCCTACGAGCAGTACTTC.

V is TRBV11-2 and J is TRBJ2-3; 9 positions match TRBD2. V lost 1 base, J lost 6 bases, and 8 bases stayed unmatched. The CDR3 is made up of 16 amino acids. Germline V CDR1 and CDR2: SGHAT, FQNNGV. The CDR3 nucleotides read TGTGCCAGCAGCTTAGTACGGGGCGGGAGGGACGATACGCAGTATTTT. Translated: CASSLVRGGRDDTQYF. Using reference TRBV11-2 and TRBJ2-3 for the parts outside the CDR3, the full variable domain is EAGVAQSPRYKIIEKRQSVAFWCNPISGHATLYWYQQILGQGPKLLIQFQNNGVVDDSQLPKDRFSAERLKGVDSTLKIQPAKLEDSAVYLCASSLVRGGRDDTQYFGPGTRLTVL.

CDR3 protein: CASSSRTGSYEQYF. CDR3 bases: TGTGCCAGCAGTTCCCGGACAGGATCCTACGAGCAGTACTTC. The V call is TRBV28, the J call TRBJ2-7; 7 bases are shared with TRBD1. V gave up 4 bases and J gave up 1 base; unmatched junction bases: 4. CDR3 size: 14 residues. Germline CDR1 MDHEN, CDR2 SYDVKM.

V and J are TRBV4-1 and TRBJ2-5, with 7 bases matching TRBD2. Germline V gives CDR1 MGHRA, CDR2 YSYEKL. The length of the CDR3 is 16 residues. After removal of 1 base from V and 5 bases from J, the junction contained 10 bases not matched to a gene. The CDR3, as DNA: TGCGCCAGCAGCCAAGCGCCCGCGAGGCGGGGGGAGACCCAGTACTTC. Amino acids: CASSQAPARRGETQYF.

The chain carries TRBV5-1 and TRBJ2-7; D unclear. V was clipped by 7 bases and J by 2 bases, with 13 bases between them. The CDR3 contains 13 residues. CDR1 SGHRS and CDR2 YFSETQ come from the germline V gene. CDR3 nucleotides: TGCGCCAGCCTTATGGGCCGTGCCTACGAGCAGTACTTC. It codes for CASLMGRAYEQYF.

The V gene is TRBV6-6, the J gene TRBJ2-1; 7 bases are a match to TRBD2. V was clipped by 11 bases and J by 7 bases; unmatched bases: 11. The CDR3 contains 13 residues. Germline CDR1 reads MNHNY; CDR2 reads SVGAGI (reference sequence). The CDR3, as DNA: TGTGCCTCCCGAGGCGGGAGAGGGAATGAGCAGTTCTTC. This sequence encodes CASRGGRGNEQFF.

In this sample, this clone turned up once. V gene TRBV7-3 combines with J gene TRBJ2-2, with 8 bases identical to TRBD2. Germline V lookup: CDR1 SGHTA, CDR2 FQGTGA. The CDR3 consists of 16 residues. V shed 1 base, J shed 1 base, and the junction held 2 bases outside the gene matches. The CDR3 loop reads CASSLNSGVNTGELFF. CDR3 nucleotides: TGTGCCAGCAGCTTAAATAGCGGGGTGAACACCGGGGAGCTGTTTTTT.

V and J are TRBV7-8 and TRBJ2-1; D may be TRBD2 (6 bases). From germline, CDR1 is SGHVS and CDR2 FQNEAQ. V shed 2 bases and J shed 7 bases, with 21 bases lying between them. The CDR3 has 17 residues. As DNA, the CDR3 is TGTGCCAGCAGCTTAAGTGGAGGGAGGCCAAGTCAGAATGAGCAGTTCTTC. Its protein is CASSLSGGRPSQNEQFF.

V and J are TRBV5-1 and TRBJ1-1; possibly TRBD1 for D (5 bases). The germline CDR1 and CDR2 sequences are SGHRS and YFSETQ. V lost 2 bases to trimming and J lost 3 bases, with 14 bases between them. The CDR3 loop spans 15 amino acids. In DNA, the CDR3 is TGCGCCAGCAGCTTCGGGGGAGTAGGAGACACTGAAGCTTTCTTT. Its translation: CASSFGGVGDTEAFF. Complete variable domain (other parts from reference TRBV5-1 and TRBJ1-1): KAGVTQTPRYLIKTRGQQVTLSCSPISGHRSVSWYQQTPGQGLQFLFEYFSETQRNKGNFPGRFSGRQFSNSRSEMNVSTLELGDSALYLCASSFGGVGDTEAFFGQGTRLTVV.

The chain has TRBV18 and TRBJ2-2, with TRBD2 as a possible D gene (5 bases). Trimming left V 6 bases short and J 8 bases short, with 13 bases between. From germline, CDR1 is KGHSH and CDR2 LQKENI. This CDR3 is 13 amino acids long. The CDR3 sequence: CASSESEAGELFF. The CDR3 DNA is TGTGCCAGCTCCGAGTCGGAGGCAGGGGAGCTGTTTTTT.

This chain connects TRBV7-3 to TRBJ2-2, with 7 bases fitting TRBD1. From germline, CDR1 is SGHTA and CDR2 FQGTGA. The CDR3 runs to 16 residues. V lost 1 base to trimming and J lost 4 bases; unmatched junction nucleotides: 6. The CDR3 DNA reads as TGTGCCAGCAGCTTAAACCCTACAGGGGCCACCGGGGAGCTGTTTTTT. This sequence encodes CASSLNPTGATGELFF.